The 3 T cell receptor beta chains given below trace back to one sample, sequenced in a study of patients and donors after allogeneic stem cell transplantation. MiXCR was run by TCRdb on the RT-PCR reads, yielding one entry per CDR3 protein. There are hundreds of thousands of distinct CDR3 sequences in the sample; roughly 17% occur only once, and around 7.9% lies in the top ten. Sequenced: blood, either unsorted or a sorted T cell fraction (not recorded which). Every receptor here comes from a human donor who was either an allogeneic HSCT recipient or a stem cell or donor lymphocyte infusion donor (not recorded which). It is not recorded whose cells these are; they may come from a transplant donor.

This clonotype was picked up a small number of times. J is TRBJ2-5 and V is TRBV6-5; TRBD2 aligns across 7 bases. The CDR3 is made up of 16 amino acids. Germline V gives CDR1 MNHEY, CDR2 SVGAGI. V gave up 4 bases and J gave up 6 bases; unmatched junction bases: 14. The CDR3 coding sequence is TGTGCCAGCAGTTTGGGGTTAGGACTAGTCGCCAAGACCCAGTACTTC. Translated, it gives CASSLGLGLVAKTQYF.

The chain combines TRBV27 with TRBJ2-3; D is possibly TRBD1 or TRBD2 (5 bases each). Germline V gene sequence: CDR1 MNHEY, CDR2 SMNVEV (reference sequence). The CDR3 sequence is 15 residues long. Trimming shortened V by 6 bases and J by 5 bases, and 18 bases separated the two germline ends. The CDR3 DNA sequence: TGTGCCAGCAGGGGACCGGGATTAGCAAGAGATACGCAGTATTTT. It translates to CASRGPGLARDTQYF.

This chain uses TRBV2 with TRBJ2-1; 7 bases are a match to TRBD2. This CDR3 region has 14 residues. Unmatched junction bases numbered 8, after V lost 8 bases and J lost 4 bases. Germline V CDR1 and CDR2: SNHLY, FYNNEI. CDR3: CASEVEREYNEQFF. In DNA form, the CDR3 reads TGTGCCAGCGAAGTAGAGCGGGAATACAATGAGCAGTTCTTC.